Listed below are T cell receptor beta chains from one sample, sequenced in a study of cytomegalovirus exposure and HLA in healthy donors. Method: immunoSEQ multiplex PCR; TCRdb's copy keeps in-frame clones and lacks some. The data hold roughly 150,000 clones, with 68% observed a single time. Sequenced input: PBMCs. These receptors originate from a man aged 60-69 years in good health and CMV-seronegative. CDR3s include the opening cysteine and the closing phenylalanine or tryptophan. The D gene is left open where the match is weak. A clone size is listed for some rows: how often the clone was seen (once, few, many), or a class if it is expanded.

>13|few|TRBJ1-1|TRBD1|TRBV29-1
CSVGQGENTEAFF
TGCAGCGTCGGACAGGGGGAGAACACTGAAGCTTTCTTT
>16|NA|TRBJ2-5|TRBD2|TRBV19
CASRKAPTSGQETQYF
TGTGCCAGCCGTAAAGCCCCCACTAGCGGACAAGAGACCCAGTACTTC
>18|NA|TRBJ2-2|TRBD2|TRBV19
CASSIKGVAGGRTGELFF
TGTGCCAGTAGTATCAAGGGGGTAGCGGGAGGAAGGACCGGGGAGCTGTTTTTT
>13|NA|TRBJ1-1|NA|TRBV2
CASRGVSDTEAFF
TGTGCCAGCAGGGGAGTGTCGGACACTGAAGCTTTCTTT
>14|NA|TRBJ2-7|NA|TRBV7-2
CASSPGRVSYEQYF
TGTGCCAGCAGCCCAGGCCGCGTTTCCTACGAGCAGTACTTC
>15|NA|TRBJ2-1|TRBD2|TRBV5-1
CASSVTSAYNNEQFF
TGCGCCAGCAGCGTGACTAGCGCGTACAACAATGAGCAGTTCTTC
>17|NA|TRBJ2-7|TRBD2|TRBV5-1
CASSLAPSGTEDYEQYF
TGCGCCAGCAGCTTGGCCCCTAGCGGGACGGAGGACTACGAGCAGTACTTC
>13|NA|TRBJ1-1|NA|TRBV29-1
CSVVRTLNTEAFF
TGCAGCGTTGTCCGGACATTGAACACTGAAGCTTTCTTT
>15|NA|TRBJ1-2|TRBD1|TRBV10-3
CAISEYRGNDYGYTF
TGTGCCATCAGTGAATACAGGGGGAATGACTATGGCTACACCTTC
>16|NA|TRBJ1-2|TRBD1|TRBV30
CAWSELGTGEFGGYTF
TGTGCCTGGAGTGAATTAGGGACAGGGGAATTTGGTGGCTACACCTTC
>16|NA|TRBJ2-3|NA|TRBV7-6
CASSLDTGVGTDTQYF
TGTGCCAGCAGCTTAGATACGGGAGTAGGGACAGATACGCAGTATTTT
>16|NA|TRBJ2-7|TRBD2|TRBV10-1
CASSEGGAGAGYEQYF
TGCGCCAGCAGTGAAGGAGGTGCGGGAGCGGGCTACGAGCAGTACTTC
>14|NA|TRBJ2-2|NA|TRBV15
CATSRVAETGELFF
TGTGCCACCAGCAGAGTGGCGGAGACCGGGGAGCTGTTTTTT
>15|few|TRBJ2-3|NA|TRBV4-3
CASSQVRGRTDTQYF
TGCGCCAGCAGCCAAGTTCGGGGTCGGACAGATACGCAGTATTTT
>16|NA|TRBJ1-5|TRBD1|TRBV6-5
CASSSWTGTLNQPQHF
TGTGCCAGCAGTTCCTGGACAGGGACTTTGAATCAGCCCCAGCATTTT
>15|few|TRBJ2-7|TRBD2|TRBV5-4
CASSLGLAGGYEQYF
TGTGCCAGCAGCCTGGGACTAGCGGGAGGCTACGAGCAGTACTTC
>13|once|TRBJ2-7|TRBD1|TRBV2
CASSRDRGSEQYF
TGTGCCAGCAGCCGGGACAGGGGGTCCGAGCAGTACTTC
>16|NA|TRBJ2-7|TRBD2|TRBV9
CASSAGLAGTSYEQYF
TGTGCCAGCAGCGCGGGACTAGCGGGAACCTCCTACGAGCAGTACTTC
>15|NA|TRBJ1-2|NA|TRBV15
CATSRGRRSDYGYTF
TGTGCCACCAGCCGAGGTCGCCGGTCTGACTATGGCTACACCTTC
>17|few|TRBJ2-2|NA|TRBV7-3
CASSAQAGTKIGGELFF
TGTGCCAGCAGCGCCCAAGCCGGGACAAAAATTGGCGGGGAGCTGTTTTTT
>16|NA|TRBJ2-1|TRBD2|TRBV7-9
CASSLVGLATYNEQFF
TGTGCCAGCAGCTTAGTTGGACTAGCGACATACAATGAGCAGTTCTTC
>15|NA|TRBJ2-5|NA|TRBV7-2
CASSAVETGRETQYF
TGTGCCAGCAGCGCGGTGGAGACAGGCCGGGAGACCCAGTACTTC
>15|NA|TRBJ1-1|NA|TRBV6-1
CASSEAWPLNTEAFF
TGTGCCAGCAGTGAAGCATGGCCGTTGAACACTGAAGCTTTCTTT
>14|once|TRBJ1-3|NA|TRBV5-1
CASSLQPSGNTIYF
TGCGCCAGCAGCTTACAGCCCTCTGGAAACACCATATATTTT
>18|NA|TRBJ2-7|NA|TRBV4-1
CASSQEGGASGLSYEQYF
TGCGCCAGCAGCCAAGAAGGGGGTGCATCTGGTCTCTCCTACGAGCAGTACTTC
>15|NA|TRBJ1-1|TRBD1|TRBV5-1
CASNNPTGVNTEAFF
TGCGCCAGCAACAACCCTACAGGGGTGAACACTGAAGCTTTCTTT
>12|once|TRBJ1-1|NA|TRBV7-2
CASSFKRTEAFF
TGTGCCAGCAGCTTTAAGCGTACAGAAGCTTTCTTT
>13|NA|TRBJ2-2|NA|TRBV11-3
CASSLVLTGELFF
TGTGCCAGCAGCCTAGTTCTCACCGGGGAGCTGTTTTTT
>14|NA|TRBJ1-1|TRBD1|TRBV19
CASSITGTGAEAFF
TGTGCCAGTAGTATCACCGGGACAGGGGCGGAAGCTTTCTTT
>16|few|TRBJ1-1|NA|TRBV10-3
CAISVRPGGSNTEAFF
TGTGCCATCAGTGTTCGCCCGGGAGGGAGTAACACTGAAGCTTTCTTT
>16|NA|TRBJ2-2|TRBD2|TRBV5-4
CASSPGLATNTGELFF
TGTGCCAGCAGCCCCGGACTAGCGACGAACACCGGGGAGCTGTTTTTT
>13|NA|TRBJ2-3|NA|TRBV28
CASRDGSTDTQYF
TGTGCCAGCAGAGACGGGAGTACGGATACGCAGTATTTT
>15|few|TRBJ2-1|NA|TRBV23-1
CASSQIHSSYNEQFF
TGCGCCAGCAGTCAAATTCATAGCTCCTACAATGAGCAGTTCTTC
>13|NA|TRBJ1-3|NA|TRBV28
CASTGFPGNTIYF
TGTGCCAGCACAGGGTTTCCTGGAAACACCATATATTTT
>16|NA|TRBJ2-3|NA|TRBV9
CASSVVEGGPTDTQYF
TGTGCCAGCAGCGTAGTGGAGGGAGGACCCACAGATACGCAGTATTTT
>12|NA|TRBJ2-1|NA|TRBV19
CASRGSGNEQFF
TGTGCCAGTAGAGGGTCGGGAAATGAGCAGTTCTTC
>16|NA|TRBJ2-7|NA|TRBV6-5
CASSYSGRLSSYEQYF
TGTGCCAGCAGTTACTCGGGCCGCCTAAGCTCCTACGAGCAGTACTTC
>15|NA|TRBJ2-1|TRBD2|TRBV6-4
CASAVLAGDGNEQFF
TGTGCCAGCGCCGTACTAGCGGGAGATGGTAATGAGCAGTTCTTC
>13|NA|TRBJ2-7|TRBD1|TRBV9
CAISRQGAGEQYF
TGTGCCATCTCGAGGCAGGGGGCAGGGGAGCAGTACTTC
>14|NA|TRBJ1-3|NA|TRBV19
CASNIQDSGNTIYF
TGTGCCAGTAATATACAGGACTCTGGAAACACCATATATTTT
>14|few|TRBJ2-7|TRBD1|TRBV2
CASSDRGRMDEQYF
TGTGCCAGCAGTGACAGGGGGCGAATGGACGAGCAGTACTTC
>18|NA|TRBJ2-6|TRBD1|TRBV5-8
CASSQTGTGKAGANVLTF
TGTGCCAGCAGCCAAACCGGGACAGGGAAAGCTGGGGCCAACGTCCTGACTTTC
>15|NA|TRBJ1-1|NA|TRBV28
CASSLLQGRGTEAFF
TGTGCCAGCAGTTTACTCCAGGGACGGGGGACTGAAGCTTTCTTT
>13|NA|TRBJ1-1|NA|TRBV30
CAWSVFSGAEAFF
TGTGCCTGGAGTGTATTTTCAGGGGCTGAAGCTTTCTTT
>14|NA|TRBJ2-5|TRBD2|TRBV19
CASSMAGGLETQYF
TGTGCCAGTAGTATGGCGGGGGGGCTAGAGACCCAGTACTTC
>13|NA|TRBJ1-1|NA|TRBV5-1
CASSLIWNTEAFF
TGCGCCAGCAGCTTGATCTGGAACACTGAAGCTTTCTTT
>14|NA|TRBJ2-1|NA|TRBV15
CATSRGASPNEQFF
TGTGCCACCAGCAGAGGGGCTAGCCCCAATGAGCAGTTCTTC